This T cell receptor (beta chain) was identified in a study of beta chain features in type 1 diabetes. Regarding the study as a whole: In all four CD4+ subsets, TCRB CDR3 length was significantly, moderately reduced in type 1 diabetes.

With respect to this clone: What it binds is unknown.

Isolated RNA was reverse transcribed in full, so expressed TCRB transcripts were sequenced. Produced via immunoSEQ multiplex PCR; TCRdb's table is partial and in-frame only. The sample lists some 660,000 clones, more than 13% seen once, with 0.04% in the top ten. The clonotype was recovered from a man between 18 and 29 years old with type 1 diabetes. Sequencing was performed on naive CD4+ T cells from blood.

The CDR3 loop is CAWSPLSSGTRRAFF. DNA of the CDR3: TGTGCCTGGTCCCCCCTGTCGTCGGGCACTCGGAGAGCTTTCTTT. The genes are TRBV30 and TRBJ1-1; D is unclear. The CDR3 extends over 15 amino acids. Germline V gene lookup returns CDR1 GTSNPN and CDR2 SVGIG (reference sequence). Trimming stripped 5 bases from V and 10 bases from J, with 26 bases between.